These 13 T cell receptor beta chains were all obtained from the same sample, sequenced in a study of T cells in Graves' hyperthyroidism and ophthalmopathy. Researchers amplified the TCR beta CDR3 regions from RNA transcripts. The TCR CDR3 was amplified in a first-round RT-PCR using the HTBI primer set. MiXCR, applied by TCRdb to the multiplex PCR reads, yields one record per CDR3 protein. The repertoire holds 500,000 to 650,000 distinct CDR3 sequences, with just under 20% as singletons. Sequencing was performed on blood. These receptor sequences come from a man between 40 and 49 years old with Graves' ophthalmopathy.

This chain uses TRBV19 with TRBJ2-5, with 7 bases fitting TRBD2. The CDR3 has 16 residues. Per the germline V gene, CDR1 is LNHDA and CDR2 is SQIVND (reference sequence). Losses at the gene ends were 7 bases for V and 1 base for J; bases not matched to a gene: 12. CDR3 sequence reads: CASNLRAGAIQETQYF. The CDR3 DNA reads as TGTGCCAGTAATCTTAGGGCGGGAGCGATCCAAGAGACCCAGTACTTC.

In its sample, this clonotype was seen a few times. V and J are TRBV6-1 and TRBJ2-1, with D possibly matching TRBD2 (6 bases). CDR1 and CDR2 from the germline V gene are MNHNS and SASEGT. With 7 bases removed from V and 6 bases from J, the gap between germline ends came to 16 bases. The CDR3 runs 14 residues. For the CDR3, the DNA is TGTGCCAGCATGAGAGTCCTGGGGGGCAATGAGCAGTTCTTC. Translated, it gives CASMRVLGGNEQFF.

The table lists this clonotype with many counts. V is TRBV5-1 and J is TRBJ2-7; TRBD1 or TRBD2 may be the D gene (5 bases each). Trimming stripped 2 bases from V and 0 bases from J, with 9 bases between. From germline, CDR1 is SGHRS and CDR2 YFSETQ. This CDR3 is 14 amino acids long. The CDR3 DNA sequence: TGCGCCAGCAGCTTAAAGGGGAGCTCCTACGAGCAGTACTTC. The encoded protein is CASSLKGSSYEQYF.

The chain uses TRBV7-2 and TRBJ2-5; D assignment may be TRBD1 or TRBD2 (5 bases each). V lost 3 bases to trimming and J lost 1 base, with 15 bases between them. Germline CDR1 is SGHTA and CDR2 is FQGNSA. The CDR3 is 16 residues long. The CDR3 nucleotides are TGTGCCAGCAGCTTTAGGTGGGGGACCGTCCAAGAGACCCAGTACTTC. Translating it yields CASSFRWGTVQETQYF.

This clonotype occurred a few times. The chain uses TRBV5-1 and TRBJ2-1; TRBD1 is a possible D gene (5 bases). Germline-derived CDR1 and CDR2 are SGHRS and YFSETQ. Trimming left V 4 bases short and J 0 bases short, with 11 bases between. CDR3 size: 15 residues. In nucleotides, the CDR3 is TGCGCCAGCAGCCCGCAGGGTTACTCCTACAATGAGCAGTTCTTC. Encoded protein: CASSPQGYSYNEQFF. Looking up the rest from reference TRBV5-1 and TRBJ2-1 gives the full variable domain: KAGVTQTPRYLIKTRGQQVTLSCSPISGHRSVSWYQQTPGQGLQFLFEYFSETQRNKGNFPGRFSGRQFSNSRSEMNVSTLELGDSALYLCASSPQGYSYNEQFFGPGTRLTVL.

For this clonotype: The germline gene is not matched at one end of the junction; a read error may be the cause. The genes are TRBV6-1 and TRBJ2-2, with a weak D call TRBD1 (6 bases). Germline CDR1 MNHNS, CDR2 SASEGT. The CDR3 is 17 residues long. CDR3 DNA: TGTGCCAGCAGTCAAGCCACCGGGACAATGAACACCGGGGAGCTGTTTTTT. Residues: CASSQATGTMNTGELFF.

This clonotype was picked up many times. The chain employs TRBV7-3 and TRBJ2-2; 7 bases are shared with TRBD1. Germline V gene data show CDR1 as SGHTA and CDR2 as FQGTGA. The trim removed 2 bases at V and 1 base at J, leaving 10 bases unmatched. The CDR3 spans 18 residues. This CDR3 reads CASSLGFAQGKNTGELFF. CDR3 nucleotides: TGTGCCAGCAGCTTAGGTTTCGCACAGGGGAAGAACACCGGGGAGCTGTTTTTT.

In regard to this clonotype: One end of the junction does not line up with germline, which may come from a read error. The rearrangement uses TRBV2 and TRBJ2-2; TRBD1 aligns across 9 bases. CDR1 is SNHLY, CDR2 FYNNEI, per germline. The CDR3 covers 15 residues. The CDR3 region is CATSGTGGFPGELFF. CDR3 nucleotides: TGTGCCACCAGTGGTACAGGGGGCTTTCCCGGGGAGCTGTTTTTT.

This clonotype turned up a few times. The chain links TRBV28 to TRBJ2-3; possible D gene TRBD1, 6 bases. This CDR3 has 16 residues. The ends were cut back, 5 bases at V and 3 bases at J, with 18 bases in the middle. CDR1 MDHEN and CDR2 SYDVKM come from the germline V gene. The CDR3 reads CASSPHGRGTTDTQYF. CDR3 DNA: TGTGCCAGCAGTCCCCACGGTAGGGGGACAACAGATACGCAGTATTTT.

A note on this clonotype: One end of the junction is discordant with germline, which a read error may explain. As DNA, the CDR3 is TGTGCCAGCAGTTTTTCGGGTTCTGGGAACACCATATATTTT. Protein: CASSFSGSGNTIYF. The V call is TRBV6-5, the J call TRBJ1-3; D gene unclear. Per germline, CDR1 MNHEY and CDR2 SVGAGI. This CDR3 comprises 14 residues.

The rearrangement uses TRBV6-2 or TRBV6-3 and TRBJ2-7; 11 bases align to TRBD2. This CDR3 has 15 residues. Unmatched junction bases numbered 11, after V lost 5 bases and J lost 8 bases. The V gene's germline CDR1 is MNHEY and CDR2 SVGEGT. DNA of the CDR3: TGTGCCAGCAGTGGCACTGGGACTAGCGGATCCAAGCAGTACTTC. It yields the protein CASSGTGTSGSKQYF.

The rearrangement uses TRBV19 and TRBJ2-1; TRBD2 matches at 9 bases. The V gene's germline CDR1 is LNHDA and CDR2 SQIVND (reference sequence). J gave up 12 bases and V 3 bases, and 18 bases lay outside the gene matches. The CDR3 runs to 17 residues. This CDR3 is CASSIALGLAGQKAQFF. The CDR3 DNA is TGTGCCAGTAGTATTGCCTTGGGGCTAGCGGGGCAGAAGGCGCAGTTCTTC.

This rearrangement joins TRBV20-1 to TRBJ1-2; tentatively, D is TRBD1 (6 bases). The V gene lost 2 bases and the J gene lost 0 bases, with 13 bases spanning the gap. The germline gives CDR1 DFQATT, CDR2 SNEGSKA (reference sequence). This CDR3 is 15 amino acids long. CDR3 loop: CSARPLDSTNYGYTF. The CDR3, as DNA: TGCAGTGCTAGACCTCTGGACAGCACTAACTATGGCTACACCTTC.